The 20 T cell receptor beta chains below all came from one sample that was sequenced in a study of blood T cell repertoires in COVID-19. Here immunoSEQ multiplex PCR was the method, and the copy in TCRdb shows in-frame clones only, minus some. Of around 300,000 clones listed, 75% to 90% are singletons. Material for sequencing was peripheral blood. The receptors were gathered from a man between 45 and 60 years old with acute or convalescent COVID-19.

This chain connects TRBV7-8 to TRBJ1-2; D unclear. Trimming pared 1 base from V and 4 bases from J, leaving 10 bases between. The length of the CDR3 is 14 residues. Germline V gene sequence: CDR1 SGHVS, CDR2 FQNEAQ. In DNA, the CDR3 is TGTGCCAGCAGCTTAGTCGAACAGAGCTATGGCTACACCTTC. Residues: CASSLVEQSYGYTF.

The rearrangement links TRBV7-9 to TRBJ1-4; D may be TRBD1 (6 bases). V lost 2 bases and J lost 5, with 15 bases in between. Germline V CDR1 and CDR2: SEHNR, FQNEAQ (reference sequence). The CDR3 loop spans 16 amino acids. The CDR3 loop reads CASSLMIGQQNEKLFF. In DNA, the CDR3 is TGTGCCAGCAGCTTAATGATTGGACAGCAGAATGAAAAACTGTTTTTT.

CDR3 region: CASSLWTGDAGELFF. The CDR3 region has the DNA TGCGCCAGCAGCTTGTGGACAGGGGACGCCGGGGAGCTGTTTTTT. This sequence joins TRBV5-1 and TRBJ2-2; 9 bases map to TRBD1. Germline V gene lookup returns CDR1 SGHRS and CDR2 YFSETQ. This CDR3 is built from 15 residues. V shed 1 base, J shed 6 bases, and the junction held 4 bases outside the gene matches.

The sample holds a few counts of this clone. The chain uses TRBV7-6 and TRBJ2-1, with D possibly TRBD2 on 6 matching bases. CDR1 is SGHVS and CDR2 is FNYEAQ in the germline V gene. The length of the CDR3 is 16 residues. V lost 5 bases and J 9 bases, leaving 23 bases between the germline ends. As DNA, the CDR3 is TGTGCCAGCAGCGAGGAGGGCGGCGGGGCCGCGGGTGAGCAGTTCTTC. Translation: CASSEEGGGAAGEQFF.

This sequence joins TRBV6-5 and TRBJ1-2; a weak D match, TRBD1 (5 bases). Trimming removed 6 bases from V and 8 bases from J, with 16 bases in between. Germline V gene lookup returns CDR1 MNHEY and CDR2 SVGAGI. The CDR3 has 13 amino acids. In DNA form, the CDR3 reads TGTGCCAGCAGCCCCGGGACTCAAAGGGGCTACACCTTC. Its protein is CASSPGTQRGYTF.

The CDR3 DNA follows: TGTGCCAGCAGCCAAGTTTATGGGGGCACGGATGGCTACACCTTC. Translating gives CASSQVYGGTDGYTF. The rearrangement uses TRBV14 and TRBJ1-2; D might be TRBD1 (6 bases). Germline CDR1 SGHDN, CDR2 FVKESK. The CDR3 consists of 15 residues. The germline V and J ends were trimmed by 1 base and 6 bases, with 15 bases remaining between them.

The chain carries TRBV6-5 and TRBJ2-7; 7 positions agree with TRBD1. The CDR3 is 13 amino acids. Germline loops: CDR1 MNHEY, CDR2 SVGAGI. Trimming removed 5 bases from V and 4 bases from J; junction bases left unmatched: 5. The CDR3 DNA reads as TGTGCCAGCAGTAGGACAGGCCGGTACGAGCAGTACTTC. Translating gives CASSRTGRYEQYF.

This sequence joins TRBV12-3 or TRBV12-4 and TRBJ2-5; no clear D gene. The CDR3 sequence is 13 residues long. Trimming stripped 3 bases from V and 4 bases from J, with 9 bases between. CDR3 protein: CASSFSQPETQYF. DNA for the CDR3: TGTGCCAGCAGTTTTAGCCAACCAGAGACCCAGTACTTC.

The J gene is TRBJ1-4, the V gene TRBV30; 7 bases line up with TRBD1. V gave up 1 base and J gave up 8 bases; unmatched junction bases: 16. The germline gives CDR1 GTSNPN, CDR2 SVGIG (reference sequence). The CDR3 loop spans 17 amino acids. For the CDR3, the DNA is TGTGCCTGGAGTGCAAGGGGACAGCGCAGGATAGGCGAAAAACTGTTTTTT. Its translation: CAWSARGQRRIGEKLFF.

The chain combines TRBV11-1 with TRBJ1-2; D possibly corresponds to TRBD1 (6 bases). CDR3 size: 13 residues. Germline CDR1 SGHAT, CDR2 FQDESV (reference sequence). Trimming left V 7 bases short and J 7 bases short, with 16 bases between. CDR3 coding DNA: TGTGCCAGCACCGGGGACACCCTGGTTGGCTACACCTTC. It encodes CASTGDTLVGYTF.

This clone has a handful of counts. The chain is built from TRBV18 and TRBJ1-5, with D uncertain. This CDR3 contains 14 residues. Trimming removed 3 bases from V and 1 base from J, with 7 bases in between. Germline assignment: CDR1 KGHSH and CDR2 LQKENI. The CDR3 spells CASSPSGSNQPQHF. CDR3 coding DNA: TGTGCCAGCTCACCCTCGGGGAGCAATCAGCCCCAGCATTTT. Full variable domain (rest looked up from reference TRBV18 and TRBJ1-5): NAGVMQNPRHLVRRRGQEARLRCSPMKGHSHVYWYRQLPEEGLKFMVYLQKENIIDESGMPKERFSAEFPKEGPSILRIQQVVRGDSAAYFCASSPSGSNQPQHFGDGTRLSIL.

The chain links TRBV6-5 to TRBJ1-3; TRBD1 matches at 8 bases. The V gene's germline CDR1 is MNHEY and CDR2 SVGAGI. J was trimmed by 0 bases and V by 6 bases; bases with no gene match: 4. The CDR3 loop spans 15 amino acids. CDR3 protein: CASSLDRASGNTIYF. Here the CDR3 DNA reads TGTGCCAGCAGCCTGGACAGGGCCTCTGGAAACACCATATATTTT.

This clone was seen once. This same CDR3 is encoded by further DNA sequences in the sample. The genes are TRBV15 and TRBJ2-7; TRBD1 agrees at 9 bases. V shed 2 bases and J 2 bases; nucleotides not matched to a gene: 4. Germline V CDR1 and CDR2: LNHNV, YYDKDF (reference sequence). This CDR3 contains 15 residues. CDR3 nucleotide sequence: TGTGCCACCAGCAGACCGGGACAGGGAACCTACGAGCAGTACTTC. It translates to CATSRPGQGTYEQYF.

This chain links TRBV4-1 with TRBJ1-5, with 10 nucleotides matching TRBD1. J gave up 4 bases and V 3 bases, and 12 bases lay outside the gene matches. CDR3 length equals 18 residues. CDR1 is MGHRA, CDR2 YSYEKL, per germline. CDR3 DNA sequence: TGCGCCAGCAGCCAGGGTATTCGGGACAGGGGTTTGAATCAGCCCCAGCATTTT. This gives the protein CASSQGIRDRGLNQPQHF.

This sequence joins TRBV7-8 and TRBJ2-2, with no clear D. V dropped 1 base and J dropped 6 bases, with 6 bases sitting between them. The CDR3 loop spans 13 amino acids. Germline loops: CDR1 SGHVS, CDR2 FQNEAQ. The CDR3 nucleotides are TGTGCCAGCAGCTTAGTCATTTCCGGGGAGCTGTTTTTT. It specifies CASSLVISGELFF.

This clone was detected once. The chain uses TRBV7-2 and TRBJ1-2; D is unresolved. Per germline, CDR1 SGHTA and CDR2 FQGNSA. The V end was cut by 1 base, the J end by 2 bases, with 8 bases between. The CDR3 spans 14 residues. The DNA of the CDR3 is TGTGCCAGCAGCTTAGACAGCACAAACTATGGCTACACCTTC. Translated, it gives CASSLDSTNYGYTF.

DNA of the CDR3: TGTGCCAGCTCACCTTCAGGGCTCGATACGCAGTATTTT. This codes for CASSPSGLDTQYF. This sequence joins TRBV18 and TRBJ2-3; D is possibly TRBD1 (5 bases). Germline loops: CDR1 KGHSH, CDR2 LQKENI. Trimming took off 3 bases at V and 6 bases at J, with 10 bases between the two ends. The CDR3 length is 13 residues. Filled out from reference TRBV18 and TRBJ2-3, the complete variable domain reads NAGVMQNPRHLVRRRGQEARLRCSPMKGHSHVYWYRQLPEEGLKFMVYLQKENIIDESGMPKERFSAEFPKEGPSILRIQQVVRGDSAAYFCASSPSGLDTQYFGPGTRLTVL.

V is TRBV10-1 and J is TRBJ2-2, with TRBD2 matching 15 bases. The CDR3 contains 19 residues. V lost 5 bases and J lost 4; bases outside the gene matches: 11. Germline V lookup: CDR1 WNHNN, CDR2 SYGVQD (reference sequence). Written as DNA, the CDR3 is TGCGCCAGCAGTCCCGGAGGACTAGCGGGGGGGCGGGCCACCGGGGAGCTGTTTTTT. It is translated as CASSPGGLAGGRATGELFF.

The V and J genes are TRBV7-2 and TRBJ2-5, with 12 bases that match TRBD2. CDR3 size: 14 residues. V lost 5 bases to trimming and J lost 5 bases; unmatched junction nucleotides: 3. From germline, CDR1 is SGHTA and CDR2 FQGNSA. CDR3 region: CASSIGLAGETQYF. CDR3 in DNA: TGTGCCAGCAGCATCGGACTAGCGGGGGAGACCCAGTACTTC.

V is TRBV4-1 and J is TRBJ2-1; D is perhaps TRBD2 (7 bases). CDR3 length: 16 amino acids. Germline loops: CDR1 MGHRA, CDR2 YSYEKL. V was trimmed by 1 base and J by 2 bases, leaving 12 bases between them. CDR3 amino acids: CASSQVGGGPYNEQFF. CDR3 coding DNA: TGCGCCAGCAGCCAAGTCGGCGGGGGCCCCTACAATGAGCAGTTCTTC.